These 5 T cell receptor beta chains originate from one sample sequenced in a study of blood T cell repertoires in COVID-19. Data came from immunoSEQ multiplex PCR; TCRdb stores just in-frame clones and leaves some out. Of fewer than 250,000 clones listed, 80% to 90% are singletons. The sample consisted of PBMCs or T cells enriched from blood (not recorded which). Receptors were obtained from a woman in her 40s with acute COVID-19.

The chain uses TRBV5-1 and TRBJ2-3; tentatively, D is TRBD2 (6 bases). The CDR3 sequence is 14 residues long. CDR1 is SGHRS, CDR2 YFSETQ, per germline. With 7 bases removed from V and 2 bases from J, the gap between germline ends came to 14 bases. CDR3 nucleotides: TGCGCCAGCGCCCGGGAGCCCTCCACAGATACGCAGTATTTT. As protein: CASAREPSTDTQYF.

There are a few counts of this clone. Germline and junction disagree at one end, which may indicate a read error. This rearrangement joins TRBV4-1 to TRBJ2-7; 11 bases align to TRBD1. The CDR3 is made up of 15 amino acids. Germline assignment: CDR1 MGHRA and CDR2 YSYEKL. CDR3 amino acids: CASSQGQGAFGEQYF. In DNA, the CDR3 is TGCGCCAGCAGTCAAGGACAGGGGGCGTTCGGCGAGCAGTACTTC.

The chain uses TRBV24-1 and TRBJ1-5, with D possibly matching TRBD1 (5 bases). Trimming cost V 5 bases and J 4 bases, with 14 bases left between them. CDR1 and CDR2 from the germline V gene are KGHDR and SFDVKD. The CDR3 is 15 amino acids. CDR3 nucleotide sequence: TGTGCCACCAGTGTTGGGGGGAGGGGAAATCAGCCCCAGCATTTT. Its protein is CATSVGGRGNQPQHF.

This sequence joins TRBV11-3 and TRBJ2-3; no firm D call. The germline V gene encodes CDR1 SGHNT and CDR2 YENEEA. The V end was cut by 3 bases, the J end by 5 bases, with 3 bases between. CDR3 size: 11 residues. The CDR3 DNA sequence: TGTGCCAGCAGCTTCGGAGATACGCAGTATTTT. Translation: CASSFGDTQYF.

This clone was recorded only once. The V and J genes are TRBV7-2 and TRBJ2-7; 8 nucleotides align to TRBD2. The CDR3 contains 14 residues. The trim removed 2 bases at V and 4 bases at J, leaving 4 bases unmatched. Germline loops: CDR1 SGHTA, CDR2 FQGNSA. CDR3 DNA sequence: TGTGCCAGCAGCTTAACGGGACTAGGTTACGAGCAGTACTTC. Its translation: CASSLTGLGYEQYF.